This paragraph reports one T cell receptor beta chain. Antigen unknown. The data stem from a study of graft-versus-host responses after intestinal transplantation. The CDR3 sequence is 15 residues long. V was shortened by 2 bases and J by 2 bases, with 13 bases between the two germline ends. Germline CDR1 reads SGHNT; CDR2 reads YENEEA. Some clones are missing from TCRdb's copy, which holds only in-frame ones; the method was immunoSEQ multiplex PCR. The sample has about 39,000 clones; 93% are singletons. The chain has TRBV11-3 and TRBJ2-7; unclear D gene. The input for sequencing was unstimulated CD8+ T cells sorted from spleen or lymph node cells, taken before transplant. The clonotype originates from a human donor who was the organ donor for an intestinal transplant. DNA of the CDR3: TGTGCCAGCAGCTTAAGGTTTACTCCTCCCTACGAGCAGTACTTC. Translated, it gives CASSLRFTPPYEQYF.